What follows are 17 T cell receptor beta chains derived from one specimen sequenced in a study of CD8 T cells in Susac syndrome. The RNA input was roughly 0.45 to 1 ug, and it was reverse transcribed with random hexamers. One entry per CDR3 protein, called by TCRdb with MiXCR from the immunoSEQ multiplex PCR reads. The table has about 76,000 distinct CDR3 sequences, 80% to 95% seen once. The sequenced sample consisted of CD8+ T cells from PBMCs. Every receptor here comes from a human donor with Susac syndrome.

V gene TRBV19 combines with J gene TRBJ1-2, with D possibly being TRBD1 (5 bases). Germline V CDR1 and CDR2: LNHDA, SQIVND (reference sequence). Trimming pared 3 bases from V and 7 bases from J, leaving 12 bases between. CDR3 length: 13 residues. The CDR3 sequence: CASSILGAPGYTF. In DNA, the CDR3 is TGTGCCAGTAGTATTTTAGGGGCGCCTGGCTACACCTTC.

The chain joins TRBV4-2 to TRBJ1-4; TRBD1 matches 9 bases. CDR1 is LGHNA, CDR2 YNFKEQ, per germline. This CDR3 is 19 amino acids long. J lost 8 bases, V lost 2 bases, and 18 bases had no gene match. The CDR3 DNA reads as TGTGCCAGCAGCCAACATGCACGCCCCGCCGGGACAGGGAGGGAAAAACTGTTTTTT. This gives the protein CASSQHARPAGTGREKLFF.

This clonotype was seen a handful of times. The rearrangement uses TRBV30 and TRBJ2-5; D could derive from TRBD1 or TRBD2 (5 bases each). CDR1 and CDR2 (germline): GTSNPN, SVGIG (reference sequence). The ends were cut back, 2 bases at V and 2 bases at J, with 9 bases in the middle. The CDR3 length is 13 residues. The CDR3 here is CAWSPGPQETQYF. CDR3 bases: TGTGCCTGGAGTCCGGGACCTCAAGAGACCCAGTACTTC. The variable domain in full, completed from reference TRBV30 and TRBJ2-5, reads SQTIHQWPATLVQPVGSPLSLECTVEGTSNPNLYWYRQAAGRGLQLLFYSVGIGQISSEVPQNLSASRPQDRQFILSSKKLLLSDSGFYLCAWSPGPQETQYFGPGTRLLVL.

V gene TRBV7-9 combines with J gene TRBJ1-4, with D possibly matching TRBD1 (5 bases). V lost 2 bases and J lost 5, with 12 bases in between. The CDR3 totals 15 residues. Germline V gene lookup returns CDR1 SEHNR and CDR2 FQNEAQ (reference sequence). CDR3 in amino acids: CASSLHNRRNEKLFF. CDR3 sequence (DNA): TGTGCCAGCAGCTTACATAACAGGCGGAATGAAAAACTGTTTTTT.

V usage is TRBV11-2 and J usage is TRBJ1-1; a weak D match, TRBD1 (5 bases). CDR1 and CDR2 (germline): SGHAT, FQNNGV. The germline V and J ends were trimmed by 6 bases and 1 base, with 9 bases remaining between them. The CDR3 runs 13 residues. The CDR3 sequence: CASRQGSNTEAFF. The CDR3 nucleotides are TGTGCCAGCAGGCAGGGCTCGAACACTGAAGCTTTCTTT.

The chain combines TRBV30 with TRBJ1-6; 7 bases are a match to TRBD1. Trimming cost V 2 bases and J 9 bases; bases outside gene matches: 10. From germline, CDR1 is GTSNPN and CDR2 SVGIG (reference sequence). The CDR3 runs to 15 residues. CDR3 nucleotides: TGTGCCTGGAGTAACATAAAACCAGGGGGTTCACCCCTCCACTTT. Protein sequence: CAWSNIKPGGSPLHF.

V and J are TRBV6-2 or TRBV6-3 and TRBJ1-2; the D gene is possibly TRBD1 (5 bases). The CDR3 contains 14 residues. The V gene lost 2 bases and the J gene lost 4 bases, with 11 bases spanning the gap. The germline V gene encodes CDR1 MNHEY and CDR2 SVGEGT. In nucleotides, the CDR3 is TGTGCCAGCAGTTACCTGGGACGGAGCTATGGCTACACCTTC. Its translation: CASSYLGRSYGYTF.

The rearrangement links TRBV19 to TRBJ2-1, with 8 positions matching TRBD1. CDR3 length equals 13 residues. The trim removed 6 bases at V and 5 bases at J, leaving 3 bases unmatched. Germline V gives CDR1 LNHDA, CDR2 SQIVND (reference sequence). Here the CDR3 reads CASRETGDNEQFF. The DNA of the CDR3 is TGTGCCAGTAGGGAGACAGGGGACAATGAGCAGTTCTTC.

V is TRBV27 and J is TRBJ2-3, with TRBD1 identical over 12 bases. The junction had 8 bases not matched to a gene; V was cut back by 4 bases and J by 3 bases. Germline V CDR1 and CDR2: MNHEY, SMNVEV (reference sequence). CDR3 size: 17 residues. DNA of the CDR3: TGTGCCAGCAGTTCCCACCGGGACAGGGGGCCGACAGATACGCAGTATTTT. It encodes CASSSHRDRGPTDTQYF.

This clonotype was counted a single time. The V and J genes are TRBV25-1 and TRBJ2-1; 8 bases match TRBD2. Germline CDR1 and CDR2: MGHDK and SYGVNS. The V gene end was trimmed by 4 bases and the J gene end by 2 bases; junction bases not matched to a gene: 4. The CDR3 consists of 15 residues. CDR3 sequence reads: CASSGQRETYNEQFF. The CDR3 nucleotides are TGTGCCAGCAGTGGACAGCGGGAGACCTACAATGAGCAGTTCTTC.

This chain links TRBV29-1 with TRBJ1-1; 9 nucleotides align to TRBD1. Per the germline V gene, CDR1 is SQVTM and CDR2 is ANQGSEA. This CDR3 spans 18 amino acids. V dropped 5 bases and J dropped 0; count of bases not matched to a gene: 16. CDR3 nucleotides: TGCAGCGTTAAACCTTGGGACAGGGAGTATACTATGAACACTGAAGCTTTCTTT. Protein: CSVKPWDREYTMNTEAFF.

The chain is built from TRBV5-6 and TRBJ1-1, with TRBD1 as a possible D gene (5 bases). The CDR3 runs 15 residues. Per the germline V gene, CDR1 is SGHDT and CDR2 is YYEEEE. V was shortened by 1 base and J by 1 base, with 11 bases between the two germline ends. The CDR3 here is CASSLLQGQNTEAFF. CDR3 bases: TGTGCCAGCAGCTTGCTCCAGGGTCAGAACACTGAAGCTTTCTTT.

The chain employs TRBV4-2 and TRBJ2-3; D perhaps matches TRBD1 (6 bases). Germline V gene data show CDR1 as LGHNA and CDR2 as YNFKEQ. V was clipped by 0 bases and J by 3 bases, with 10 bases between them. There are 15 residues in the CDR3. As DNA, the CDR3 is TGTGCCAGCAGCCAAGAGTGGGGGCCAACAGATACGCAGTATTTT. It translates to CASSQEWGPTDTQYF.

The sample holds one count of this clonotype. The J gene is TRBJ1-5, the V gene TRBV28; D is uncertain. Germline-derived CDR1 and CDR2 are MDHEN and SYDVKM. Between the trimmed V and J ends, which lost 2 bases and 4 bases, there was a span of 6 bases. The CDR3 contains 13 residues. CDR3: CASSLNANQPQHF. The CDR3 DNA sequence: TGTGCCAGCAGTTTAAACGCAAATCAGCCCCAGCATTTT.

The V call is TRBV18, the J call TRBJ2-3, with D possibly being TRBD2 (5 bases). CDR3 length: 15 residues. Germline CDR1 KGHSH, CDR2 LQKENI. The V end was cut by 3 bases, the J end by 6 bases, with 16 bases between. The CDR3 sequence is CASSPGLPNYDTQYF. The DNA of the CDR3 is TGTGCCAGCTCACCCGGACTCCCGAATTATGATACGCAGTATTTT.

This chain uses TRBV30 with TRBJ2-7, with D possibly TRBD1 on 6 matching bases. Trimming removed 2 bases at V and 6 bases at J, with 26 bases between. The CDR3 loop spans 17 amino acids. Germline CDR1 reads GTSNPN; CDR2 reads SVGIG (reference sequence). The CDR3 sequence is CAWSYLTSGQKPSEQYF. The CDR3 DNA is TGTGCCTGGAGTTATCTGACATCGGGACAAAAACCCTCCGAGCAGTACTTC. Based on the CDR3 plus reference TRBV30 and TRBJ2-7, the full variable domain is SQTIHQWPATLVQPVGSPLSLECTVEGTSNPNLYWYRQAAGRGLQLLFYSVGIGQISSEVPQNLSASRPQDRQFILSSKKLLLSDSGFYLCAWSYLTSGQKPSEQYFGPGTRLTVT.

The chain combines TRBV9 with TRBJ2-1; D possibly corresponds to TRBD1 (6 bases). This CDR3 spans 15 amino acids. Germline CDR1 reads SGDLS; CDR2 reads YYNGEE. Deletions cut 4 bases from V and 7 bases from J, with 18 bases between. The CDR3 coding sequence is TGTGCCAGCAGCCCAGGGGACCGCGCGGAGAATGAGCAGTTCTTC. It yields the protein CASSPGDRAENEQFF.